Listed below are T cell receptor beta chains from one sample, sequenced in a study of T cell responses to AZD1222 COVID-19 vaccine. TCRdb's table, derived via immunoSEQ multiplex PCR, lists solely in-frame clones and lacks some. Of 120,000 to 150,000 clones detected, about 90% appear once; the ten largest clones hold 1.5% to 2%. Specimen: peripheral blood, collected 28 days after the second AZD1222 dose. These receptors all come from an adult who received the AZD1222 COVID-19 vaccine. The CDR3 runs from the conserved cysteine through the conserved F or W. The D gene is left open where the match is weak. Clone size is shown for a subset of rows, as once, few, many or a class of expanded clone.

abundance	v_gene	d_gene	j_gene	CDR3nt	CDR3aa
.	TRBV30	TRBD2	TRBJ2-2	TGTGCCTGGACTCGGACTAGCGGGGGCTACACCGGGGAGCTGTTTTTT	CAWTRTSGGYTGELFF
.	TRBV6-2/TRBV6-3	.	TRBJ1-5	TGTGCCAGCAGCCCCGTCCGCGGGGGGCATCAGCCCCAGCATTTT	CASSPVRGGHQPQHF
once	TRBV28	TRBD1	TRBJ2-1	TGTGCCAGCAGTTTAGGGACAGACAATGAGCAGTTCTTC	CASSLGTDNEQFF
.	TRBV11-1	TRBD1	TRBJ1-1	TGTGCCAGCAGCAAGGGACAGAGGAACACTGAAGCTTTCTTT	CASSKGQRNTEAFF
.	TRBV7-9	.	TRBJ1-3	TGTGCCAGCAGACCACAGGGAGGTGGAAACACCATATATTTT	CASRPQGGGNTIYF
.	TRBV6-5	.	TRBJ2-7	TGTGCCAGCAGGAACCCGGACAGTCCCTCCTACGAGCAGTACTTC	CASRNPDSPSYEQYF
.	TRBV6-2/TRBV6-3	.	TRBJ2-5	TGTGCCAGCAGTTACGGTTTTGGGGAAGAGACCCAGTACTTC	CASSYGFGEETQYF
.	TRBV6-1	.	TRBJ1-1	TGTGCCAGCAGTGAAGGGGTCAGGGTGAACACTGAAGCTTTCTTT	CASSEGVRVNTEAFF
.	TRBV29-1	TRBD1	TRBJ1-4	TGCAGCGTTCCGGGACAGGGGGCAGGACATGAAAAACTGTTTTTT	CSVPGQGAGHEKLFF
.	TRBV4-3	TRBD2	TRBJ2-7	TGCGCCAGCAGCCAAAGACTTTCATCCGGGACTAGCGGGAGGATGGCGGTGGGCGAGCAGTACTTC	CASSQRLSSGTSGRMAVGEQYF
once	TRBV28	TRBD2	TRBJ2-5	TGTGCCAGCTCCATCCTAGCGGGGGATGTGGAGACCCAGTACTTC	CASSILAGDVETQYF
.	TRBV27	.	TRBJ2-5	TGTGCCAGCAGGGCAGGGTCGGAAGAGACCCAGTACTTC	CASRAGSEETQYF
.	TRBV19	.	TRBJ1-5	TGTGCCAGTTCCCTGGGGGTTCTGGAGCCCCAGCATTTT	CASSLGVLEPQHF
.	TRBV7-3	.	TRBJ2-1	TGTGCCAGCAGCTTATCGGGCAGGAGCTCCTACAATGAGCAGTTCTTC	CASSLSGRSSYNEQFF
.	TRBV5-6	.	TRBJ2-1	TGTGCCAGCAGGGAACACGGCGGCAACAATGAGCAGTTCTTC	CASREHGGNNEQFF
.	TRBV5-8	.	TRBJ1-2	TGTGCCAGCAGCTTGAATGGCTACACCTTC	CASSLNGYTF
.	TRBV7-2	.	TRBJ1-1	TGTGCCAGCAGCTTAGGAGGGGCAGCGCGGAGGACTGAAGCTTTCTTT	CASSLGGAARRTEAFF
.	TRBV7-9	TRBD2	TRBJ2-2	TGTGCCAGCAGCTTCAACCCGGGACTACCTTTCACCGGGGAGCTGTTTTTT	CASSFNPGLPFTGELFF
.	TRBV7-9	TRBD1	TRBJ1-2	TGTGCCAGCAGCTGGACAGGCCCGCTGGGCTATGGCTACACCTTC	CASSWTGPLGYGYTF
.	TRBV7-9	.	TRBJ1-2	TGTGCCAGCAGCTCGACAGGCCCCTATGGCTACACCTTC	CASSSTGPYGYTF
.	TRBV11-2	TRBD2	TRBJ2-5	TGTGCCAGCAGCCGGACTAGCAGTCAAGAGACCCAGTACTTC	CASSRTSSQETQYF
.	TRBV11-1	.	TRBJ1-4	TGTGCCAGCAGCTCCACAGGGTCAACTAATGAAAAACTGTTTTTT	CASSSTGSTNEKLFF
.	TRBV19	TRBD1	TRBJ2-7	TGTGCCAGTAGTATACGCCGACAGGGGCCCTACGAGCAGTACTTC	CASSIRRQGPYEQYF
.	TRBV15	.	TRBJ2-7	TGTGCCACAGGGGAAGTCTACGAGCAGTACTTC	CATGEVYEQYF
.	TRBV5-5	.	TRBJ1-2	TGTGCCAGCAGCTTCCGGGACGAGAAGGCCGGTGGCTACACCTTC	CASSFRDEKAGGYTF
.	TRBV29-1	TRBD2	TRBJ2-1	TGCAGCGTTGGCGGGGGGCTTTTGAATGAGCAGTTCTTC	CSVGGGLLNEQFF
.	TRBV6-2/TRBV6-3	.	TRBJ1-4	TGTGCCAGCAGTCGACAAGCAACTAATGAAAAACTGTTTTTT	CASSRQATNEKLFF
.	TRBV5-1	.	TRBJ1-2	TGCGCCAGCAGCGGGACGGTGGCGCACTATGGCTACACCTTC	CASSGTVAHYGYTF
few	TRBV19	.	TRBJ2-2	TGTGCCAGTAGTATAAGAATTATGTGGGGGGAGACGACCGGGGAGCTGTTTTTT	CASSIRIMWGETTGELFF